The rows below give T cell receptor beta chains drawn from one sample of a study of shared clonotypes between healthy human individuals. TCRdb's copy holds only in-frame clones and misses some; the assay was immunoSEQ multiplex PCR. The table has approximately 1,500,000 clones, approximately 96% seen once; the top ten hold roughly 1.2%. Sequenced material: naive CD4+ T cells sorted from blood. The receptors come from a man aged 25 to 40 in good health. CDR3s include the opening cysteine and the closing phenylalanine or tryptophan. Each record gives: V gene, D gene, J gene, clone size, CDR3 DNA, CDR3 protein. A D gene is named only where the DNA matches it firmly. A clone size is listed for some rows: how often the clone was seen (once, few, many), or a class if it is expanded.

>TRBV28|NA|TRBJ2-5|NA
TGTGCCAGCAGTATCGGACCCTCGTTGGAGACCCAGTACTTC
CASSIGPSLETQYF
>TRBV2|NA|TRBJ2-7|NA
TGTGCCAGCACCGGCGTGGGGGGATCGGACTACGAGCAGTACTTC
CASTGVGGSDYEQYF
>TRBV6-1|TRBD1|TRBJ2-7|NA
TGTGCCAGCATGGCAGGGGGCTCCTACGAGCAGTACTTC
CASMAGGSYEQYF
>TRBV4-1|TRBD1|TRBJ1-2|NA
TGCGCCAGCAGCCAAGAGGACAGGAGGAACGGCTACACCTTC
CASSQEDRRNGYTF
>TRBV5-1|NA|TRBJ2-3|NA
TGCGCCAGCAGCCGGACGGTGGGGGGAGACGACACAGATACGCAGTATTTT
CASSRTVGGDDTDTQYF
>TRBV5-5|NA|TRBJ1-2|NA
TGTGCCAGCACTTTGGGGGGGAGAAACTATGGCTACACCTTC
CASTLGGRNYGYTF
>TRBV7-8|TRBD1|TRBJ2-5|NA
TGTGCCAGCAGCCCCCGGGACAGGGTTCTCCAAGAGACCCAGTACTTC
CASSPRDRVLQETQYF
>TRBV27|TRBD2|TRBJ2-3|NA
TGTGCCAGCAGTACCCCGAGTAGCGGGACGTTCACAGATACGCAGTATTTT
CASSTPSSGTFTDTQYF
>TRBV5-1|NA|TRBJ2-1|once
TGCGCCAGCAGCTTGGGCTCTTCGGGAGTCACCTACAATGAGCAGTTCTTC
CASSLGSSGVTYNEQFF
>TRBV5-4|TRBD1|TRBJ2-2|NA
TGTGCCAGCAGCTTGACGGGACAGATGAACACCGGGGAGCTGTTTTTT
CASSLTGQMNTGELFF
>TRBV7-3|NA|TRBJ2-2|NA
TGTGCCAGCAGCCTGGGGACACCGAACACCGGGGAGCTGTTTTTT
CASSLGTPNTGELFF
>TRBV14|NA|TRBJ2-5|NA
TGTGCCAGCAGCGACGGCAGGGTCAGAGAGACCCAGTACTTC
CASSDGRVRETQYF
>TRBV10-3|TRBD2|TRBJ2-3|NA
TGTGCCATCAGTAGGACTAGCGGGGACACAGATACGCAGTATTTT
CAISRTSGDTDTQYF
>TRBV18|NA|TRBJ1-5|NA
TGTGCCAGCTCACCAGACCAAGGGCAGCCCCAGCATTTT
CASSPDQGQPQHF
>TRBV7-8|TRBD2|TRBJ2-7|once
TGTGCCAGCAGCTTATCGGTAGCGGGCTACGCGGGATACGAGCAGTACTTC
CASSLSVAGYAGYEQYF
>TRBV11-2|TRBD2|TRBJ2-1|NA
TGTGCCAGCAGCGGTCTAGCGGGAGGGATCAATGAGCAGTTCTTC
CASSGLAGGINEQFF
>TRBV2|NA|TRBJ1-2|NA
TGTGCCAGCAGGGAGGGAGTTCGAGGCTACACCTTC
CASREGVRGYTF
>TRBV28|TRBD2|TRBJ2-3|NA
TGTGCCAGCAGTTTAGATCTAGCGGGAGGCACAGATACGCAGTATTTT
CASSLDLAGGTDTQYF
>TRBV10-2|NA|TRBJ2-5|NA
TGCGCCAGCAGCTTTGGACGGGTAGTGAAGACCCAGTACTTC
CASSFGRVVKTQYF
>TRBV2|NA|TRBJ2-3|NA
TGTGCCTCGGGTTTTTCAGATACGCAGTATTTT
CASGFSDTQYF
>TRBV10-3|TRBD2|TRBJ2-2|once
TGTGCCATCAGTGCAATAGCGGGAGAAAGTACCGGGGAGCTGTTTTTT
CAISAIAGESTGELFF
>TRBV5-1|TRBD1|TRBJ1-4|NA
TGCGCCAGCAGCGAGGGACAGGGACGTGTATGGGCTAATGAAAAACTGTTTTTT
CASSEGQGRVWANEKLFF
>TRBV6-5|TRBD1|TRBJ2-7|NA
TGTGCCAGCAGTTACCGCCGGGACAGGGCGCACGAGCAGTACTTC
CASSYRRDRAHEQYF
>TRBV5-1|TRBD1|TRBJ1-1|NA
TGCGCCAGCAGCTTGCCGAGGGGGCTGAACACTGAAGCTTTCTTT
CASSLPRGLNTEAFF
>TRBV5-1|NA|TRBJ2-3|NA
TGCGCCAGCAGCCTGGGGGACCGAACCACAGATACGCAGTATTTT
CASSLGDRTTDTQYF
>TRBV6-5|NA|TRBJ2-3|NA
TGTGCCAGCAGTTACGTGAGCCCAACAGATACGCAGTATTTT
CASSYVSPTDTQYF
>TRBV7-8|NA|TRBJ2-1|NA
TGTGCCAGCAGCTTAAACAGGGCCAATGAGCAGTTCTTC
CASSLNRANEQFF
>TRBV5-1|NA|TRBJ2-3|NA
TGCGCCAGCAGCTTAGTGGGGCGCACAGATACGCAGTATTTT
CASSLVGRTDTQYF
>TRBV4-1|TRBD2|TRBJ2-5|NA
TGCGCCAGCAGCCGCGGGACTAGCGGGAGTGAGACCCAGTACTTC
CASSRGTSGSETQYF
>TRBV5-1|TRBD1|TRBJ1-4|NA
TGCGCCAGCAGCGTGTCCACGTCCCGGGACAGGGGATTGCAAGAAAAACTGTTTTTT
CASSVSTSRDRGLQEKLFF
>TRBV11-2|TRBD2|TRBJ2-3|NA
TGTGCCAGCAGCTCTAGTACCCTTAGCGGGAGTGGAACAGATACGCAGTATTTT
CASSSSTLSGSGTDTQYF
>TRBV20-1|NA|TRBJ1-2|NA
TGCAGTCCAGGACATGGGGGGGGCTACACCTTC
CSPGHGGGYTF
>TRBV4-1|TRBD2|TRBJ2-3|NA
TGCGCCAGCAGCCAAGTTCGAGCGGGAGTTAGCACAGATACGCAGTATTTT
CASSQVRAGVSTDTQYF
>TRBV6-5|TRBD2|TRBJ2-2|few
TGTGCCAGCAGCCGGACTAGTCACACCGGGGAGCTGTTTTTT
CASSRTSHTGELFF
>TRBV6-1|TRBD2|TRBJ2-1|NA
TGTGCCAGCAGTGCGGTGACGACGGGGGGCAATGAGCAGTTCTTC
CASSAVTTGGNEQFF
>TRBV27|NA|TRBJ2-1|NA
TGTGCCAGCAGTTTATCGGGGGCCGGGAACGAGCAGTTCTTC
CASSLSGAGNEQFF
>TRBV20-1|NA|TRBJ1-2|NA
TGCAGTGCTAAGGACCCGGGCTACACCTTC
CSAKDPGYTF
>TRBV5-1|TRBD1|TRBJ1-2|NA
TGCGCCAGCAGCTTGGGCGGGACAGGCCGGGCCTCCTATGGCTACACCTTC
CASSLGGTGRASYGYTF
>TRBV5-1|TRBD1|TRBJ2-3|NA
TGCGCCAGCAGCTTGGATTCTCCCGGGACAGGGACACACACAGATACGCAGTATTTT
CASSLDSPGTGTHTDTQYF
>TRBV2|NA|TRBJ2-5|once
TGTGCCAGCAGGGACGGGACATACCAAGAGACCCAGTACTTC
CASRDGTYQETQYF
>TRBV6-5|NA|TRBJ2-7|NA
TGTGCCAGCAGTTACTCGAGGGCCACGACCTACGAGCAGTACTTC
CASSYSRATTYEQYF
>TRBV19|NA|TRBJ2-5|NA
TGTGCCAGTAGTCAAACCCCCTGGACTATACAAGAGACCCAGTACTTC
CASSQTPWTIQETQYF
>TRBV6-1|NA|TRBJ2-7|NA
TGTGCCAGCAGAAGACAGGAAAATGAATACGAGCAGTACTTC
CASRRQENEYEQYF
>TRBV19|TRBD1|TRBJ1-2|NA
TGTGCCAGTAGTTCCCCAGGGGGGAAGAGCTATGGCTACACCTTC
CASSSPGGKSYGYTF
>TRBV28|NA|TRBJ2-7|NA
TGTGCCAGCAGCTGGGCGGGGAGCGGGCTTTTTACGAGGGAGCAGTACTTC
CASSWAGSGLFTREQYF
>TRBV5-1|NA|TRBJ1-1|NA
TGCGCCAGCAGCAAAGGGGGAGGGGGTACTGAAGCTTTCTTT
CASSKGGGGTEAFF
>TRBV11-2|NA|TRBJ1-3|NA
TGTGCCAGCAGCTTGCGTGACGGGGGGCCAAGAAACACCATATATTTT
CASSLRDGGPRNTIYF
>TRBV7-9|NA|TRBJ1-1|once
TGTGCCAGCAGCCCCCAACCCATTCTGAACACTGAAGCTTTCTTT
CASSPQPILNTEAFF
>TRBV10-3|TRBD2|TRBJ2-1|NA
TGTGCCGCAGGCGGGACTAGCGGGAGGAGCTCCTACAATGAGCAGTTCTTC
CAAGGTSGRSSYNEQFF
>TRBV9|NA|TRBJ2-2|NA
TGTGCCAGCAGCCAGCGTACCGGGGAGCTGTTTTTT
CASSQRTGELFF
>TRBV6-5|NA|TRBJ2-3|NA
TGTGCCAGCAGTTTTAACACAGATACGCAGTATTTT
CASSFNTDTQYF
>TRBV5-1|TRBD2|TRBJ2-7|NA
TGCGCCAGCAGTTTGGCGGGAGGGGGAACCTACGAGCAGTACTTC
CASSLAGGGTYEQYF
>TRBV5-6|NA|TRBJ2-7|NA
TGTGCCAGCAGCTTGCGGGGGACGTCCTACGAGCAGTACTTC
CASSLRGTSYEQYF
>TRBV27|NA|TRBJ1-1|few
TGTGCCAGCAGTTTTAGGGGTCGAACTGAAGCTTTCTTT
CASSFRGRTEAFF